The sequence of this T cell receptor beta chain was determined in a study of cytomegalovirus exposure and HLA in healthy donors. Of note for this clone: No antigen is known for it.

Study results and caveats: Data from an earlier analysis indicated that most TCR beta V segments were productive either about 87% or about 30% of the time.

This PCR relied on a set of 60 Vbeta primers and 13 Jbeta primers. Generated by immunoSEQ multiplex PCR, the TCRdb table keeps only in-frame clones and is missing some. The sample lists 150,000 or so clones, around 72% occurring once. Germline V lookup: CDR1 LNHDA, CDR2 SQIVND (reference sequence). The CDR3 has 16 residues. V dropped 5 bases and J dropped 9; count of bases not matched to a gene: 12. The clonotype originates from a woman aged 45 to 65 in good health and CMV-seropositive. Source material: PBMCs. The chain carries TRBV19 and TRBJ2-2, with TRBD1 matching 10 bases. CDR3 protein: CASSPSRTGGPRELFF. CDR3 in DNA: TGTGCCAGTAGTCCCTCAAGGACAGGGGGACCCCGGGAGCTGTTTTTT.